Shown below are 32 T cell receptor beta chains from a single sample sequenced in a study of neurological immune-mediated disorders. TCRdb passed the 5' RACE reads through MiXCR, listing each CDR3 protein once. The table shows more than 40,000 distinct CDR3 sequences, with around 2% occurring only once. The material sequenced was PBMCs. The source of these receptors is a woman in her 40s with multiple sclerosis.

This clonotype was seen at least ten times. The chain is built from TRBV6-6 and TRBJ1-1, with no clear D. Trimming left V 6 bases short and J 6 bases short, with 11 bases between. The CDR3 runs 12 residues. Germline CDR1 MNHNY, CDR2 SVGAGI (reference sequence). The CDR3 nucleotides read TGTGCCAGCAGCCCTTCGGGCGCTGAAGCTTTCTTT. Residues: CASSPSGAEAFF.

This clonotype was recorded at least ten times. The J gene is TRBJ2-7, the V gene TRBV20-1; D not certain. Germline loops: CDR1 DFQATT, CDR2 SNEGSKA (reference sequence). V was cut by 0 bases and J by 4 bases, with 4 bases left in between. CDR3 size: 11 residues. CDR3 sequence reads: CSARDGYEQYF. The CDR3 bases are TGCAGTGCTAGAGATGGTTACGAGCAGTACTTC.

This clonotype was found many times. This sequence joins TRBV4-1 and TRBJ1-2, with D perhaps matching TRBD1 (5 bases). Trimming shortened V by 1 base and J by 5 bases, and 11 bases separated the two germline ends. Germline V gives CDR1 MGHRA, CDR2 YSYEKL. The CDR3 loop spans 14 amino acids. This chain's CDR3 is CASSQGDGGYGYTF. CDR3 nucleotide sequence: TGCGCCAGCAGCCAAGGGGACGGCGGGTATGGCTACACCTTC.

Many counts were recorded for this clonotype. The rearrangement joins TRBV6-5 to TRBJ1-6, with D possibly TRBD1 on 6 matching bases. Germline values: CDR1 MNHEY, CDR2 SVGAGI. Deletions cut 0 bases from V and 7 bases from J, with 10 bases between. The CDR3 extends over 15 amino acids. DNA of the CDR3: TGTGCCAGCAGTTACTCGAGAGGGGGGAATTCACCCCTCCACTTT. Residues: CASSYSRGGNSPLHF.

This clonotype has at least ten counts. This sequence joins TRBV24-1 and TRBJ2-1; D is ambiguous. Germline CDR1 is KGHDR and CDR2 is SFDVKD. V shed 4 bases and J shed 0 bases, with 6 bases lying between them. The CDR3 covers 14 residues. The CDR3 DNA sequence: TGTGCCACCAGTGACCCAGCCTCCTACAATGAGCAGTTCTTC. Protein sequence: CATSDPASYNEQFF.

In this sample, this clonotype turned up many times. The gene calls are TRBV2 and TRBJ2-2; possible D gene TRBD1, 5 bases. Germline values: CDR1 SNHLY, CDR2 FYNNEI. The germline V and J ends were trimmed by 7 bases and 6 bases, with 12 bases remaining between them. CDR3 length: 13 amino acids. In nucleotides, the CDR3 is TGTGCCAGCACCCGCAGGGATGCCGGGGAGCTGTTTTTT. It is translated as CASTRRDAGELFF.

There are many counts of this clonotype. The chain is built from TRBV20-1 and TRBJ2-1, with 7 bases fitting TRBD2. The CDR3 extends over 14 amino acids. V lost 1 base to trimming and J lost 6 bases; unmatched junction nucleotides: 6. Germline values: CDR1 DFQATT, CDR2 SNEGSKA (reference sequence). The CDR3 spells CSARASGGVNEQFF. The CDR3 DNA reads as TGCAGTGCTAGAGCTAGCGGTGGTGTCAATGAGCAGTTCTTC.

This clonotype was detected ten times or more. The chain carries TRBV4-1 and TRBJ2-7; TRBD1 matches 7 bases. The trim removed 3 bases at V and 3 bases at J, leaving 8 bases unmatched. Per germline, CDR1 MGHRA and CDR2 YSYEKL. This CDR3 is 15 amino acids long. The CDR3 DNA reads TGCGCCAGCAGCCATTATGACAGGGCGAACTACGAGCAGTACTTC. As protein: CASSHYDRANYEQYF.

Many counts were recorded for this clonotype. The chain combines TRBV28 with TRBJ2-1, with TRBD1 as a possible D gene (6 bases). This CDR3 contains 14 residues. Germline loops: CDR1 MDHEN, CDR2 SYDVKM. V was cut by 10 bases and J by 5 bases, with 18 bases left in between. CDR3 amino acids: CATRFQGRDNEQFF. DNA of the CDR3: TGTGCCACCCGTTTTCAGGGGCGGGACAATGAGCAGTTCTTC. The complete variable domain, with remaining parts taken from reference TRBV28 and TRBJ2-1, reads DVKVTQSSRYLVKRTGEKVFLECVQDMDHENMFWYRQDPGLGLRLIYFSYDVKMKEKGDIPEGYSVSREKKERFSLILESASTNQTSMYLCATRFQGRDNEQFFGPGTRLTVL.

This clonotype was observed many times. The chain uses TRBV5-1 and TRBJ1-1, with D possibly TRBD1 on 5 matching bases. CDR3 length equals 13 residues. V shed 4 bases and J shed 2 bases, with 9 bases lying between them. Germline CDR1 is SGHRS and CDR2 is YFSETQ. CDR3 sequence (DNA): TGCGCCAGCAGCCTGACAGTTAACACTGAAGCTTTCTTT. Amino acids: CASSLTVNTEAFF.

This clonotype was observed at least ten times. The rearrangement uses TRBV29-1 and TRBJ1-3, with 8 bases identical to TRBD1. The J segment lost 2 bases and the V segment lost 4 bases, leaving 1 base of the junction unmatched. Germline CDR1 is SQVTM and CDR2 is ANQGSEA. The CDR3 sequence is 13 residues long. The CDR3 DNA reads as TGCAGCGTTGTGACAGGGGCTGGAAACACCATATATTTT. Its translation: CSVVTGAGNTIYF.

This clonotype was observed many times. The CDR3 coding sequence is TGCGCCAGCAGCTTGGGGGCAGGGCCGGTGAACGAGCAGTACTTC. Protein: CASSLGAGPVNEQYF. The J gene is TRBJ2-7, the V gene TRBV5-1; TRBD1 might be the D (5 bases). The germline V gene has CDR1 SGHRS and CDR2 YFSETQ. The CDR3 loop spans 15 amino acids. V lost 0 bases and J lost 5, with 15 bases in between.

In its sample, this clonotype was seen many times. The V and J genes are TRBV7-9 and TRBJ1-2; D possibly corresponds to TRBD1 (5 bases). Germline lookup yields CDR1 SEHNR and CDR2 FQNEAQ (reference sequence). V gave up 1 base and J gave up 3 bases, with 9 bases separating them. The CDR3 has 14 amino acids. The CDR3 coding sequence is TGTGCCAGCAGCTTAGGGGGCGATGACTATGGCTACACCTTC. This sequence encodes CASSLGGDDYGYTF. The variable domain in full, completed from reference TRBV7-9 and TRBJ1-2, reads DTGVSQNPRHKITKRGQNVTFRCDPISEHNRLYWYRQTLGQGPEFLTYFQNEAQLEKSRLLSDRFSAERPKGSFSTLEIQRTEQGDSAMYLCASSLGGDDYGYTFGSGTRLTVV.

At least ten counts were recorded for this clonotype. The gene calls are TRBV27 and TRBJ1-5, with 8 bases identical to TRBD1. Germline V gene lookup returns CDR1 MNHEY and CDR2 SMNVEV (reference sequence). V shed 5 bases, J shed 2 bases, and the junction held 5 bases outside the gene matches. CDR3 length: 15 residues. CDR3 sequence reads: CASSADRGGNQPQHF. The CDR3 DNA follows: TGTGCCAGCAGTGCTGACAGGGGAGGCAATCAGCCCCAGCATTTT.

This clonotype was observed many times. The genes are TRBV7-9 and TRBJ2-3; TRBD2 aligns across 10 bases. CDR1 SEHNR and CDR2 FQNEAQ come from the germline V gene (reference sequence). Trimming removed 4 bases from V and 2 bases from J; junction bases left unmatched: 9. This CDR3 region has 17 residues. The CDR3 region is CASSSLLAGAFTDTQYF. In DNA, the CDR3 is TGTGCCAGCAGCTCCCTCCTAGCGGGGGCTTTCACAGATACGCAGTATTTT.

This clonotype was counted at least ten times. The genes are TRBV6-5 and TRBJ1-1; no definite D call. This CDR3 region has 14 residues. Germline V gene sequence: CDR1 MNHEY, CDR2 SVGAGI. Between the trimmed V and J ends, which lost 0 bases and 8 bases, there was a span of 13 bases. The CDR3 is CASSYSRLGEEAFF. CDR3 in DNA: TGTGCCAGCAGTTACTCTCGACTAGGTGAGGAAGCTTTCTTT.

This clonotype was detected only a few times. V gene TRBV3-1 combines with J gene TRBJ2-7; 8 nucleotides agree with TRBD1. CDR3 length: 14 residues. V gave up 7 bases and J gave up 1 base; unmatched junction bases: 6. Per the germline V gene, CDR1 is LGHDT and CDR2 is YNNKEL (reference sequence). CDR3 sequence reads: CASKKTGASYEQYF. CDR3 DNA: TGTGCCAGCAAAAAGACAGGGGCGTCCTACGAGCAGTACTTC.

The table lists this clonotype with many counts. The chain carries TRBV10-2 and TRBJ2-5; 7 nucleotides match TRBD2. V shed 6 bases, J shed 2 bases, and the junction held 6 bases outside the gene matches. Looked up from germline, CDR1 is WSHSY and CDR2 is SAAADI. This CDR3 contains 14 residues. CDR3 sequence: CASRVGGSQETQYF. The CDR3 region has the DNA TGCGCCAGCAGGGTCGGGGGGTCTCAAGAGACCCAGTACTTC.

About this clonotype itself: As the CDR3 is not closed by the conserved phenylalanine or tryptophan, this likely results from a read error. The DNA for the CDR3 is TGCGCCAGCAGCTCGGGACAGCCTTTGTACAATGAGCAGTTCAAC. Amino acids: CASSSGQPLYNEQFN. The chain employs TRBV5-1 and TRBJ2-1; 7 nucleotides align to TRBD1. CDR3 length: 15 amino acids. Trimming cost V 3 bases and J 4 bases; bases outside gene matches: 7. Germline-derived CDR1 and CDR2 are SGHRS and YFSETQ.

This clonotype was recorded at least ten times. The V call is TRBV7-3, the J call TRBJ1-1, with 9 bases identical to TRBD1. The CDR3 contains 14 residues. Germline assignment: CDR1 SGHTA and CDR2 FQGTGA. Trimming cost V 6 bases and J 4 bases; bases outside gene matches: 6. CDR3 sequence (DNA): TGTGCCAGCAGAGCACAGGGGGCCTCCACTGAAGCTTTCTTT. This codes for CASRAQGASTEAFF.

This clonotype has ten or more counts. V usage is TRBV6-1 and J usage is TRBJ1-1; D not resolved. V gave up 4 bases and J gave up 4 bases, with 13 bases separating them. Germline values: CDR1 MNHNS, CDR2 SASEGT. This CDR3 is built from 14 residues. The CDR3 spells CASSAEGGLTEAFF. CDR3 nucleotides: TGTGCCAGCAGTGCGGAGGGAGGTCTCACTGAAGCTTTCTTT.

This clonotype was seen many times. J is TRBJ2-1 and V is TRBV2, with D perhaps matching TRBD1 (6 bases). This CDR3 is built from 12 residues. V was pared by 3 bases and J by 9 bases, with 9 bases between. Germline V lookup: CDR1 SNHLY, CDR2 FYNNEI. CDR3 protein: CASSEGAGEQFF. DNA of the CDR3: TGTGCCAGCAGTGAGGGGGCTGGTGAGCAGTTCTTC.

This clonotype has ten or more counts. The CDR3 is CASSWGFNSPLHF. For the CDR3, the DNA is TGTGCCAGCAGCTGGGGGTTTAATTCACCCCTCCACTTT. The chain employs TRBV11-2 and TRBJ1-6; a possible D gene is TRBD1 (5 bases). The germline V gene has CDR1 SGHAT and CDR2 FQNNGV. This CDR3 region has 13 residues. V shed 4 bases and J shed 6 bases, with 7 bases lying between them.

This clonotype was counted many times. This rearrangement joins TRBV29-1 to TRBJ2-7; D gene unclear. The germline V gene has CDR1 SQVTM and CDR2 ANQGSEA. The germline V and J ends were trimmed by 3 bases and 6 bases, with 12 bases remaining between them. This CDR3 spans 12 amino acids. The CDR3, as DNA: TGCAGCGTTGAGGGATTCAGTGGCGAGCAGTACTTC. Its translation: CSVEGFSGEQYF.

This clonotype came up many times. The chain carries TRBV4-1 and TRBJ2-1, with D perhaps matching TRBD1 (6 bases). This CDR3 is 17 amino acids long. V was shortened by 1 base and J by 3 bases, with 16 bases between the two germline ends. CDR1 MGHRA and CDR2 YSYEKL come from the germline V gene. This chain's CDR3 is CASSQGLTGSDYNEQFF. CDR3 nucleotide sequence: TGCGCCAGCAGCCAAGGACTTACAGGGTCCGACTACAATGAGCAGTTCTTC.

This clonotype was found many times. The chain has TRBV5-1 and TRBJ1-1, with D uncertain. The CDR3 is 13 amino acids. V gave up 0 bases and J gave up 3 bases, with 6 bases separating them. Germline assignment: CDR1 SGHRS and CDR2 YFSETQ. DNA for the CDR3: TGCGCCAGCAGCTTGGTCGGGGACACTGAAGCTTTCTTT. It specifies CASSLVGDTEAFF.

This clonotype was seen more than once but under ten times. It may be a read error: a sequence one base away is much more abundant. This chain connects TRBV20-1 to TRBJ2-5; no clear D gene. The CDR3 sequence is 12 residues long. In germline, CDR1 is DFQATT, CDR2 SNEGSKA (reference sequence). V lost 7 bases and J 1 base, leaving 10 bases between the germline ends. The CDR3 here is CSGGTSQETQYF. CDR3 coding DNA: TGCAGTGGGGGAACCTCCCAAGAGACCCAGTACTTC.

This clonotype was observed at least ten times. The chain carries TRBV9 and TRBJ2-3; D unresolved. Per germline, CDR1 SGDLS and CDR2 YYNGEE. V was trimmed by 0 bases and J by 0 bases, leaving 17 bases between them. CDR3 size: 18 residues. Here the CDR3 DNA reads TGTGCCAGCAGCGTAGTTGGCTCCTTAAGATCTAGCACAGATACGCAGTATTTT. Amino acids: CASSVVGSLRSSTDTQYF.

This clonotype was counted at least ten times. The chain joins TRBV9 to TRBJ2-2, with TRBD2 matching over 7 bases. J was trimmed by 6 bases and V by 2 bases; bases with no gene match: 10. The CDR3 spans 16 residues. Germline lookup yields CDR1 SGDLS and CDR2 YYNGEE. CDR3 region: CASSVRVGRAAGELFF. DNA for the CDR3: TGTGCCAGCAGCGTTAGGGTAGGGAGGGCAGCCGGGGAGCTGTTTTTT.

This clonotype was observed at least ten times. The J gene is TRBJ2-7, the V gene TRBV7-9; D might be TRBD1 (5 bases). The germline gives CDR1 SEHNR, CDR2 FQNEAQ (reference sequence). Trimming pared 5 bases from V and 11 bases from J, leaving 16 bases between. This CDR3 has 12 amino acids. The CDR3 region is CASSPYKGSEYF. CDR3 sequence (DNA): TGTGCCAGCAGCCCTTATAAGGGGTCGGAGTACTTC.

Ten or more counts support this clonotype. V usage is TRBV19 and J usage is TRBJ2-6; D gene ambiguous. V was pared by 2 bases and J by 0 bases, with 5 bases between. This CDR3 comprises 15 residues. CDR1 is LNHDA, CDR2 SQIVND, per germline (reference sequence). The CDR3 loop is CASSIWASGANVLTF. The CDR3, as DNA: TGTGCCAGTAGTATATGGGCCTCTGGGGCCAACGTCCTGACTTTC.

This clonotype was recorded at least ten times. The junction shows a germline mismatch at one end, possibly a read error. This chain connects TRBV5-5 to TRBJ2-3; D might be TRBD2 (5 bases). The V gene's germline CDR1 is SGHKS and CDR2 YYEKEE (reference sequence). The CDR3 is 13 residues long. As DNA, the CDR3 is TGTGCCAGCAGATTGGGAGTCACAGATACGCAGTATTTT. Amino acids: CASRLGVTDTQYF. Drawing the rest from reference TRBV5-5 and TRBJ2-3, the complete variable domain is DAGVTQSPTHLIKTRGQQVTLRCSPISGHKSVSWYQQVLGQGPQFIFQYYEKEERGRGNFPDRFSARQFPNYSSELNVNALLLGDSALYLCASRLGVTDTQYFGPGTRLTVL.